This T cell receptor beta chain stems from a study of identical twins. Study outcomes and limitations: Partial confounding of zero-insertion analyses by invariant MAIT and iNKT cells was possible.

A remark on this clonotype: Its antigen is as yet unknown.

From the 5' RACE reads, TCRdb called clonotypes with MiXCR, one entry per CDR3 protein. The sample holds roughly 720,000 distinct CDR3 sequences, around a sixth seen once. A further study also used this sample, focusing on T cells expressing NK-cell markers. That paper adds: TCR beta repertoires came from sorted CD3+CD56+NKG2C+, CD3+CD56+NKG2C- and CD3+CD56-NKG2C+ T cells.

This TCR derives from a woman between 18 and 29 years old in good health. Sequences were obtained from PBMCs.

The CDR3 sequence: CASSKGPGQGTGRTEAFF. CDR3 DNA: TGTGCCAGCAGCAAAGGCCCAGGCCAAGGGACAGGGAGGACTGAAGCTTTCTTT. The V gene is TRBV11-1, the J gene TRBJ1-1, with 9 bases aligning to TRBD1. CDR1 is SGHAT and CDR2 is FQDESV in the germline V gene (reference sequence). Trimming removed 5 bases from V and 5 bases from J; junction bases left unmatched: 18. CDR3 length equals 18 residues.